The source of this TCR beta chain is a study of T cell responses to AZD1222 COVID-19 vaccine. Study-wide points: Of the AZD1222 recipients, only 5 or 6 were seropositive at baseline. The donor cohort was predominantly white British with a female majority, and clonal diversity may have been underestimated.

As concerns this clone: Its antigen is unknown.

V lost 3 bases and J lost 2, with 16 bases in between. Germline-derived CDR1 and CDR2 are LNHDA and SQIVND (reference sequence). The CDR3 spans 16 residues. Produced via immunoSEQ multiplex PCR; TCRdb's table is partial and in-frame only. The sample yields roughly 79,000 clones, 90% to 95% seen once. This TCR derives from an adult in good health. V usage is TRBV19 and J usage is TRBJ2-5; unclear D gene. The material sequenced was peripheral blood, taken on day 0 of MenACWY control vaccination. The CDR3 DNA sequence: TGTGCCAGTAGTATGGTCTTTGGAACAGCGCAAGAGACCCAGTACTTC. This gives the protein CASSMVFGTAQETQYF.